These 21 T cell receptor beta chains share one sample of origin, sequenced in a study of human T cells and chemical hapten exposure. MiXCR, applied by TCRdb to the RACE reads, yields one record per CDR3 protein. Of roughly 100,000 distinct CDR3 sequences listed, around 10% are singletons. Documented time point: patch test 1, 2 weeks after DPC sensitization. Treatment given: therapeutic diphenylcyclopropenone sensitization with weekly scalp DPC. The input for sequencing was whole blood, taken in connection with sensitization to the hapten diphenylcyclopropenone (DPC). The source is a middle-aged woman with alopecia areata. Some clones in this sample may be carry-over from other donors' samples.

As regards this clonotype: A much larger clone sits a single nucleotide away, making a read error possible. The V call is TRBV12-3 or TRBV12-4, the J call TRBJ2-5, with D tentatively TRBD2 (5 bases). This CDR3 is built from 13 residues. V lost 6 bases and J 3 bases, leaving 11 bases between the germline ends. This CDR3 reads CASSPDWEETQYF. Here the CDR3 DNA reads TGTGCCAGCAGCCCGGACTGGGAAGAGACCCAGTACTTC.

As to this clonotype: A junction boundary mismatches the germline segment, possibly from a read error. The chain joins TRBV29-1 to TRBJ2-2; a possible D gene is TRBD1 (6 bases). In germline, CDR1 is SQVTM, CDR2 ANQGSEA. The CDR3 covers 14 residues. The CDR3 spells CSVLQGANTRELFF. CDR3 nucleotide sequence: TGCAGCGTGCTACAGGGCGCGAACACCCGGGAGCTGTTTTTT.

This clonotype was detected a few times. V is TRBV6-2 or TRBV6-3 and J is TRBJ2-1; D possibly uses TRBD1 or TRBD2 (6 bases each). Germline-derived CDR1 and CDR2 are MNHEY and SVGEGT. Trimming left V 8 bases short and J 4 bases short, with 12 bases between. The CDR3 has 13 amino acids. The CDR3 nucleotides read TGTGCCAGCGGGGGCGGGAAATACAATGAGCAGTTCTTC. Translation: CASGGGKYNEQFF.

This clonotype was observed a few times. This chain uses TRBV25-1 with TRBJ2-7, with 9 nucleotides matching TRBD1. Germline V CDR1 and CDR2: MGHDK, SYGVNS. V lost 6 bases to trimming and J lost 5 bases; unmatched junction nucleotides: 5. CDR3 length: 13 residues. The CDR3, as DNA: TGTGCCAGCAGACAGGGGGCGCTGAACGAGCAGTACTTC. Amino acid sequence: CASRQGALNEQYF.

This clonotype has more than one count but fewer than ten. For the CDR3, the DNA is TGTGCCAGTAGTTTTTTTGGAGGGGATAGCAATCAGCCCCAGCATTTT. Residues: CASSFFGGDSNQPQHF. V usage is TRBV19 and J usage is TRBJ1-5; D might be TRBD1 (5 bases). The CDR3 covers 16 residues. V lost 5 bases, J lost 0 bases, and 14 bases lay in between. CDR1 and CDR2 from the germline V gene are LNHDA and SQIVND (reference sequence). Supplemented by reference TRBV19 and TRBJ1-5, the full variable domain reads DGGITQSPKYLFRKEGQNVTLSCEQNLNHDAMYWYRQDPGQGLRLIYYSQIVNDFQKGDIAEGYSVSREKKESFPLTVTSAQKNPTAFYLCASSFFGGDSNQPQHFGDGTRLSIL.

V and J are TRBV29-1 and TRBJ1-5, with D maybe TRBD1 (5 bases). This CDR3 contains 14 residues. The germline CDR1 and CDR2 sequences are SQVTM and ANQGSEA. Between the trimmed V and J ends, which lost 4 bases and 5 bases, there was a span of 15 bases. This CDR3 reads CSVGQGREDQPQHF. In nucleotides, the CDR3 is TGCAGCGTTGGCCAGGGACGGGAGGATCAGCCCCAGCATTTT.

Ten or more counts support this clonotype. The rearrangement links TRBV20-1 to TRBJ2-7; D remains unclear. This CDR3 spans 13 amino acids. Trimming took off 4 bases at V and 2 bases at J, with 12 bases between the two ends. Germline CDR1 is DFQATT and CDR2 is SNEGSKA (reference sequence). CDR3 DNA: TGCAGTGCTAAGGCCCCCGTCACCTACGAGCAGTACTTC. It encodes CSAKAPVTYEQYF.

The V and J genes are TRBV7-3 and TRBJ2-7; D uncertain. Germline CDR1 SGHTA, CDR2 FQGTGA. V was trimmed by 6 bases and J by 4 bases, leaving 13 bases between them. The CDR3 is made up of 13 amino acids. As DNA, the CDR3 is TGTGCCAGCAGGGACCCCCCTTCTTACGAGCAGTACTTC. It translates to CASRDPPSYEQYF.

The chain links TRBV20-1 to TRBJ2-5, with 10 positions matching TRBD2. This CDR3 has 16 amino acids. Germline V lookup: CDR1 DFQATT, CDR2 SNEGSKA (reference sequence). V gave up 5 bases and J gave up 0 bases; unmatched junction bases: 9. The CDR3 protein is CSAHERTSGNQETQYF. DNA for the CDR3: TGCAGTGCTCACGAACGGACTAGCGGTAACCAAGAGACCCAGTACTTC.

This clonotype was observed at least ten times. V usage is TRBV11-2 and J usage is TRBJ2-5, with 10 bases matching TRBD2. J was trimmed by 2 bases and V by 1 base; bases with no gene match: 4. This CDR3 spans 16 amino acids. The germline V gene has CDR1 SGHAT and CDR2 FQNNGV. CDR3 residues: CASSLGASGGQETQYF. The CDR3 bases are TGTGCCAGCAGCTTAGGGGCTAGCGGGGGACAAGAGACCCAGTACTTC.

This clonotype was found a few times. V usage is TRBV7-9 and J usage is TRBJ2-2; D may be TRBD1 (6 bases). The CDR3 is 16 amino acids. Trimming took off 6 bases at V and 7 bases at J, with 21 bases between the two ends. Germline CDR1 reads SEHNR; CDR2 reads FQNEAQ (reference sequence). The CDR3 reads CASSLRSGQLGGELFF. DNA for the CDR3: TGTGCCAGCAGTTTGAGGTCCGGACAGCTCGGCGGGGAGCTGTTTTTT.

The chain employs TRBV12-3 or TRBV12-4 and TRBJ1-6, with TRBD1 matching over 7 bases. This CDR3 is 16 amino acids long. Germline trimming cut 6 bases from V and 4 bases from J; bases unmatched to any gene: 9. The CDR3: CASRGLPGQYNSPLHF. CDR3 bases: TGTGCCAGCAGGGGATTACCGGGACAGTATAATTCACCCCTCCACTTT.

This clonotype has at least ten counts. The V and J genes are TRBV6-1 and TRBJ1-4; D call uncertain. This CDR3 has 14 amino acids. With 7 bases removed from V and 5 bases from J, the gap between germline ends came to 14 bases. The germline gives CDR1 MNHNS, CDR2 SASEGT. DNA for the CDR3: TGTGCCAGCAATCCCCCGGAGATCAATGAAAAACTGTTTTTT. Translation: CASNPPEINEKLFF.

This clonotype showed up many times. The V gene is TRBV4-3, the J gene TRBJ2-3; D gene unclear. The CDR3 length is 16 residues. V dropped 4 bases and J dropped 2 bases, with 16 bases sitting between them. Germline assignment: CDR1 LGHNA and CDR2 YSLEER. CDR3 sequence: CASSPPPQLPTDTQYF. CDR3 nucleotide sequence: TGCGCCAGCAGCCCTCCCCCGCAGTTGCCCACAGATACGCAGTATTTT.

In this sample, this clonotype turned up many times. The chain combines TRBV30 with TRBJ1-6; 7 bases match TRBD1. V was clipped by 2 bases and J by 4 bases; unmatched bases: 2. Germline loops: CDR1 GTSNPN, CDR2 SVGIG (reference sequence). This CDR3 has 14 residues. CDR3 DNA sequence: TGTGCCTGGAGTACAGGGGATTATAATTCACCCCTCCACTTT. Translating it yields CAWSTGDYNSPLHF.

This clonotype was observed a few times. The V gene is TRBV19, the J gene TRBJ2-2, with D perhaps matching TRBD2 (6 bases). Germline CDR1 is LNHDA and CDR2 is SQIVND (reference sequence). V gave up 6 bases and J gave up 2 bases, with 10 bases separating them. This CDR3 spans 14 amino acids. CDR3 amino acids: CASRVSGNTGELFF. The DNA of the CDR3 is TGTGCCAGTAGGGTTAGCGGCAACACCGGGGAGCTGTTTTTT. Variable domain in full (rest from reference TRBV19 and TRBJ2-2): DGGITQSPKYLFRKEGQNVTLSCEQNLNHDAMYWYRQDPGQGLRLIYYSQIVNDFQKGDIAEGYSVSREKKESFPLTVTSAQKNPTAFYLCASRVSGNTGELFFGEGSRLTVL.

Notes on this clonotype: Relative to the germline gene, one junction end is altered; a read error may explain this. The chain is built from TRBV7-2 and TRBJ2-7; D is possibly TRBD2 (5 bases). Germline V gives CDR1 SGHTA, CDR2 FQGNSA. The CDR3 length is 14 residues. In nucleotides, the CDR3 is TGTGCCGGCAGCTTAGAGCGGCAAAGCTACGAGCAGTACTTC. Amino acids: CAGSLERQSYEQYF.

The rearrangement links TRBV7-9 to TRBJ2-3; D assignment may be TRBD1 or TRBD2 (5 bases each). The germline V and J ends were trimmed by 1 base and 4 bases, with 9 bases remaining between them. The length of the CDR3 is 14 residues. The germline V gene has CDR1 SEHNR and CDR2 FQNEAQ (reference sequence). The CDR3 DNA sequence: TGTGCCAGCAGCTTAGGGGGGACGGCAGATACGCAGTATTTT. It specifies CASSLGGTADTQYF.

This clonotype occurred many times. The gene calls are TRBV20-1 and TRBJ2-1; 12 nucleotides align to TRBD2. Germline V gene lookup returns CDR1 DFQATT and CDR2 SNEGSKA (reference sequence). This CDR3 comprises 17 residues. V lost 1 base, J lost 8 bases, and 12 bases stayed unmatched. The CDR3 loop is CSARAFSSGGAWDEQFF. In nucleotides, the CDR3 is TGCAGTGCTAGAGCTTTCTCTAGCGGGGGGGCCTGGGATGAGCAGTTCTTC.

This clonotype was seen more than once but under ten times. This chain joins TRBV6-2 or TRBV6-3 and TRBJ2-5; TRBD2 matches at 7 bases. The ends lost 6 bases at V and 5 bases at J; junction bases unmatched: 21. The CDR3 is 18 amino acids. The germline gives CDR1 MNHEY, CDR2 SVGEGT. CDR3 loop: CASRPYGAGLPGGETQYF. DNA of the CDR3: TGTGCCAGCAGACCATACGGCGCCGGACTGCCCGGGGGGGAGACCCAGTACTTC.

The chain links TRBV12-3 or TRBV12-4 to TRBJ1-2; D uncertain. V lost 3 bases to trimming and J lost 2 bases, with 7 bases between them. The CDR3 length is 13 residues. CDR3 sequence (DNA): TGTGCCAGCAGTTTCTCAGGAAACTATGGCTACACCTTC. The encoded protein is CASSFSGNYGYTF.